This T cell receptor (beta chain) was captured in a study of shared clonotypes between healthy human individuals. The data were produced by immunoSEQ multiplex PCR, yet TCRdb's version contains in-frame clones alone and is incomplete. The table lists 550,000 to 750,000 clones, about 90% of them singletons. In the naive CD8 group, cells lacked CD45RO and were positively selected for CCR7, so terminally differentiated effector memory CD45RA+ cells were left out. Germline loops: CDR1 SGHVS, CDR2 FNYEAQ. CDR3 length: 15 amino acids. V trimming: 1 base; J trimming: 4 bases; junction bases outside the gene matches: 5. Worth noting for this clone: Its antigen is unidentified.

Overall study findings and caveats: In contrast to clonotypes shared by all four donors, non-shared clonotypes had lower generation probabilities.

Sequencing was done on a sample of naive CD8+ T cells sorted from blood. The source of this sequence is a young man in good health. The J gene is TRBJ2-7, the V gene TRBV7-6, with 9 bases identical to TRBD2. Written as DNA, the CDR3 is TGTGCCAGCAGCTTAGGAGCGGGAGGTACTTACGAGCAGTACTTC. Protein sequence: CASSLGAGGTYEQYF.